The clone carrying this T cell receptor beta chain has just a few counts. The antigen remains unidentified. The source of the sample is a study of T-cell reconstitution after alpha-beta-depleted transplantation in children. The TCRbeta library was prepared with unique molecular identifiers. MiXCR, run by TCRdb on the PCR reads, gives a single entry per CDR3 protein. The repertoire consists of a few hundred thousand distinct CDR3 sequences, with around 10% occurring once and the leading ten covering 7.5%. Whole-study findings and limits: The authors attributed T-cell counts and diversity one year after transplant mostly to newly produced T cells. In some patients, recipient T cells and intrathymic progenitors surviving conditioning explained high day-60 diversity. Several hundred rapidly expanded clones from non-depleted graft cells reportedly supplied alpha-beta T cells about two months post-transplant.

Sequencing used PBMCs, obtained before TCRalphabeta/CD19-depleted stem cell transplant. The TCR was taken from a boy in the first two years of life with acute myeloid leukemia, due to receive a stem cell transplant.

The CDR3 DNA follows: TGTGCCAGCATTGGGACTAGGAGGTACAATGAGCAGTTCTTC. Translating gives CASIGTRRYNEQFF. J is TRBJ2-1 and V is TRBV28, with 8 bases aligning to TRBD2. The V and J ends lost 7 bases and 4 bases, in that order; junction bases with no gene match: 6. The V gene's germline CDR1 is MDHEN and CDR2 SYDVKM. The CDR3 sequence is 14 residues long.